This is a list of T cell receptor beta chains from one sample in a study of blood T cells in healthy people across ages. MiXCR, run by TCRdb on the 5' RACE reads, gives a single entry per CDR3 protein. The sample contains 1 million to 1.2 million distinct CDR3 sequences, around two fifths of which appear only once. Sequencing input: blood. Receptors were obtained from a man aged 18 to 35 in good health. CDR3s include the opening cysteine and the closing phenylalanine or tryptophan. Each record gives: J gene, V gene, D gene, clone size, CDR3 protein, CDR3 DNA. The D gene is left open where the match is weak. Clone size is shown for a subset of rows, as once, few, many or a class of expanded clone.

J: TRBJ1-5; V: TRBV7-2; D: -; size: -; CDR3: CASSLARGNNQPQHF; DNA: TGTGCCAGCAGCTTAGCGAGAGGGAACAATCAGCCCCAGCATTTT
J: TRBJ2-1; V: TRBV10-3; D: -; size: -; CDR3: CAISLPGPTNNEQFF; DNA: TGTGCCATCAGTCTACCGGGACCTACGAACAATGAGCAGTTCTTC
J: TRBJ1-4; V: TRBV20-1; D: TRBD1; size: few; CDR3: CSAADRGRNEKLFF; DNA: TGCAGTGCAGCGGACAGGGGGCGAAATGAAAAACTGTTTTTT
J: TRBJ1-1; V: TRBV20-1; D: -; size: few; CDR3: CSGYRVEWWNTEAFF; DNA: TGCAGTGGTTACAGGGTGGAGTGGTGGAACACTGAAGCTTTCTTT
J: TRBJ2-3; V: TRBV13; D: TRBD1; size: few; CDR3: CASSYTGGGSTDTQYF; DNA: TGTGCCAGCAGCTACACAGGGGGCGGGAGCACAGATACGCAGTATTTT
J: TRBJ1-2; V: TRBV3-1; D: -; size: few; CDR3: CASSQDGGTKNYGYTF; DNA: TGTGCCAGCAGCCAAGACGGGGGAACTAAAAATTATGGCTACACCTTC
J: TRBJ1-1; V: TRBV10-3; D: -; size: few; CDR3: CAISDPGREDTEAFF; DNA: TGTGCCATCAGCGACCCGGGGAGGGAAGACACTGAAGCTTTCTTT
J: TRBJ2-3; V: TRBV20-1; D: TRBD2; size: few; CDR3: CSASPTSGVADTQYF; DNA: TGCAGTGCTAGCCCGACTAGCGGGGTCGCAGATACGCAGTATTTT
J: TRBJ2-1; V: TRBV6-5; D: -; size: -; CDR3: CASSQAGQPYNEQFF; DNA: TGTGCCAGCAGTCAAGCGGGACAACCCTACAATGAGCAGTTCTTC
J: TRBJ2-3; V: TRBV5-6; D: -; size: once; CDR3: CASSLDGRNTFTQYF; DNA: TGTGCCAGCAGCTTGGACGGCAGAAATACCTTTACGCAGTATTTT
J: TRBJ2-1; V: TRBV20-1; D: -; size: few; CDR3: CSARGQKTYNEQFF; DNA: TGCAGTGCTAGAGGACAGAAAACCTACAATGAGCAGTTCTTC
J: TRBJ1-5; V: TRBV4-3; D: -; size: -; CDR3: CASSRWKGADQPQHF; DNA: TGCGCCAGCAGCCGATGGAAAGGGGCCGATCAGCCCCAGCATTTT
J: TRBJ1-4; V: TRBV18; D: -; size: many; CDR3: CASSPRSGQGEKLFF; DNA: TGTGCCAGCTCACCACGTTCAGGGCAAGGCGAAAAACTGTTTTTT
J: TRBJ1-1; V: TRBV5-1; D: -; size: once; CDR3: CASSTTADTEPFF; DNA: TGCGCCAGCAGTACGACAGCGGACACTGAACCTTTCTTT
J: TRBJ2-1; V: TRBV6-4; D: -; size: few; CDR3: CASSPTKEDGAAEQFF; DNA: TGTGCCAGCAGTCCCACTAAAGAGGACGGGGCGGCCGAGCAGTTCTTC
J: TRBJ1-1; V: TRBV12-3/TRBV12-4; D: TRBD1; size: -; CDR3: CASSLGTVGAFF; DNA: TGTGCCAGCAGTCTCGGGACAGTTGGAGCTTTCTTT